Detailed here is one TCR beta chain. The antigen remains undetermined. This entry comes from a study of cytomegalovirus exposure and HLA in healthy donors. General study results and limits: With high specificity and sensitivity, the classifier reportedly diagnosed cytomegalovirus status.

PCR amplification relied on 60 Vbeta primers (plus 13 Jbeta primers). Clones were read by immunoSEQ multiplex PCR, and TCRdb kept only the in-frame ones, dropping some. This table holds approximately 110,000 clones, 80% found once. The sample consisted of PBMCs. The sequence was obtained from a middle-aged man in good health and CMV-seronegative.

In DNA, the CDR3 is TGTGCCAGCAGCCGGGGAACAGGGGAGGTCAATGAGCAGTTCTTC. Encoded protein: CASSRGTGEVNEQFF. V usage is TRBV5-6 and J usage is TRBJ2-1; a possible D gene is TRBD1 (7 bases). Trimming pared 4 bases from V and 6 bases from J, leaving 17 bases between. The length of the CDR3 is 15 residues. Germline CDR1 reads SGHDT; CDR2 reads YYEEEE.